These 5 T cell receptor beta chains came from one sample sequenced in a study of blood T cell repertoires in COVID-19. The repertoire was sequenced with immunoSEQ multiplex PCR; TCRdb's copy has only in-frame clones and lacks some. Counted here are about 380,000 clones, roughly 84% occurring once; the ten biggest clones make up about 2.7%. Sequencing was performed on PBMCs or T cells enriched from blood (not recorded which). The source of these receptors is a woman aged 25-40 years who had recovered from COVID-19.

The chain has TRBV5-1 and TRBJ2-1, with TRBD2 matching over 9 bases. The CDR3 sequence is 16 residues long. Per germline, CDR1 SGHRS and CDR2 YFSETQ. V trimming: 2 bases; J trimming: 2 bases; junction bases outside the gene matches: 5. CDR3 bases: TGCGCCAGCAGCTTTACTGGCGGGGGGGCCTACAATGAGCAGTTCTTC. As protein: CASSFTGGGAYNEQFF.

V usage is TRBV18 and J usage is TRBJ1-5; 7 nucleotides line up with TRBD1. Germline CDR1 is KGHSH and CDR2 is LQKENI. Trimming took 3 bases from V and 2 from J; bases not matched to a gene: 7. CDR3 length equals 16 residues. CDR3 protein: CASSPNSGGGNQPQHF. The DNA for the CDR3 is TGTGCCAGCTCACCTAATTCAGGGGGTGGCAATCAGCCCCAGCATTTT.

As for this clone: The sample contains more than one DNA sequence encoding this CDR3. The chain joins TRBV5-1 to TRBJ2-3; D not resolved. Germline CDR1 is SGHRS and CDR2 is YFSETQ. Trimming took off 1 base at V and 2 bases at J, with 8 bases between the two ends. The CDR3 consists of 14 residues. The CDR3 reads CASSLYRDTDTQYF. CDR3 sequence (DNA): TGCGCCAGCAGCTTGTACAGAGACACAGATACGCAGTATTTT.

The CDR3 region is CASSLWEGGGQPQHF. The CDR3 region has the DNA TGTGCCAGCAGTTTATGGGAAGGGGGCGGTCAGCCCCAGCATTTT. The V and J genes are TRBV28 and TRBJ1-5; 7 bases line up with TRBD1. CDR3 size: 15 residues. Germline V gene data show CDR1 as MDHEN and CDR2 as SYDVKM. V was pared by 0 bases and J by 6 bases, with 5 bases of the junction left unmatched.

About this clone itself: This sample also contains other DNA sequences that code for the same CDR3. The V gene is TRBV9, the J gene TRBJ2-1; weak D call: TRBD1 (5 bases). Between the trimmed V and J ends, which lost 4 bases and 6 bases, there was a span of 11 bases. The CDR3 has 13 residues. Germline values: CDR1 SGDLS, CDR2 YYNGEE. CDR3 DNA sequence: TGTGCCAGCAGCCCCCAGACAGTCAATGAGCAGTTCTTC. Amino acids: CASSPQTVNEQFF.